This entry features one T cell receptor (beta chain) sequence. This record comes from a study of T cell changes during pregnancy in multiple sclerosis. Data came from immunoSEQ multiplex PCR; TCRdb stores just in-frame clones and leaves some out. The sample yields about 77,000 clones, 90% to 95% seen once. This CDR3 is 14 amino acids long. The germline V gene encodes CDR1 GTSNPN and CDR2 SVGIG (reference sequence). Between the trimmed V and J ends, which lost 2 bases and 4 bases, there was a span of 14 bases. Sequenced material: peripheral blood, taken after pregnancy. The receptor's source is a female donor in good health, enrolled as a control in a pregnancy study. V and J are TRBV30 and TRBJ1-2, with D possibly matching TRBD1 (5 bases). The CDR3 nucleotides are TGTGCCTGGAGTCGCCCCAGACAGCTCTATGGCTACACCTTC. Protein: CAWSRPRQLYGYTF. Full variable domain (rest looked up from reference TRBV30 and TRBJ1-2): SQTIHQWPATLVQPVGSPLSLECTVEGTSNPNLYWYRQAAGRGLQLLFYSVGIGQISSEVPQNLSASRPQDRQFILSSKKLLLSDSGFYLCAWSRPRQLYGYTFGSGTRLTVV.